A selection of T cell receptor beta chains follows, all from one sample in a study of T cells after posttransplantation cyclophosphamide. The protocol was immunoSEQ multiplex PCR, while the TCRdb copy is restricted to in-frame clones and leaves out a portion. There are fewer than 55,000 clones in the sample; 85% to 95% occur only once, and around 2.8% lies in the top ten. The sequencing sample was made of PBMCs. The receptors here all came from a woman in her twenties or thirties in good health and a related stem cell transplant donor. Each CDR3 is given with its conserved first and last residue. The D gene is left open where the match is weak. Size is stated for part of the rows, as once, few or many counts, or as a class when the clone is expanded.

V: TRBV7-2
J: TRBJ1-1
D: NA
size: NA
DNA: TGTGCCAGCAGCTTAGGCCACCCCCGACAGAGGTCAACGAACACTGAAGCTTTCTTT
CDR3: CASSLGHPRQRSTNTEAFF

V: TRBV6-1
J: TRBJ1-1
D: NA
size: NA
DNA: TGTGCCAGCAGTGAAGATTGGGGGCGGGCAGCTTTCTTT
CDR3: CASSEDWGRAAFF

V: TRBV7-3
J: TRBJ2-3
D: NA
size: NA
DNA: TGTGCCAGCAGCTTAAATGGGGGGTTAGGGGATACGCAGTATTTT
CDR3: CASSLNGGLGDTQYF

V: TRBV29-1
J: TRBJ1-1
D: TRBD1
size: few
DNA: TGCAGCGCTGGCTCGGGACAGGCGAACACTGAAGCTTTCTTT
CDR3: CSAGSGQANTEAFF

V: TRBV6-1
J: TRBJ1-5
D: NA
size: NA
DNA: TGTGCCAGCAGTGAAGTCACCGGGGTTAGTTATCAGCCCCAGCATTTT
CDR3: CASSEVTGVSYQPQHF

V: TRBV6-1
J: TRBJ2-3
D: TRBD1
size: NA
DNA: TGTGCCAGCAAAGACAGGGTAGGAACAGATACGCAGTATTTT
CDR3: CASKDRVGTDTQYF

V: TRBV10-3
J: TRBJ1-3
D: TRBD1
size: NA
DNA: TGTGCCATCAGTGAAGCTCAGGGGGCGCCTGGAAACACCATATATTTT
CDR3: CAISEAQGAPGNTIYF

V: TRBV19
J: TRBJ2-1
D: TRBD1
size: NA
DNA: TGTGCCAGTAGGCCGACAGGGCTCAATGAGCAGTTCTTC
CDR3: CASRPTGLNEQFF

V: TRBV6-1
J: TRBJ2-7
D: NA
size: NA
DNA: TGTGCCAGCAGTGAGTGGCAGGGCGCCTACGAGCAGTACTTC
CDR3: CASSEWQGAYEQYF

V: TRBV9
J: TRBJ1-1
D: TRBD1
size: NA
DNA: TGTGCCAGCAGCGTAGACCTTCAGGGGGACACTGAAGCTTTCTTT
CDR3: CASSVDLQGDTEAFF

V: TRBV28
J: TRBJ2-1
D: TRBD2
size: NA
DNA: TGTGCCAGCAGACGTACATTGGGGGGGGCCTACAATGAGCAGTTCTTC
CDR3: CASRRTLGGAYNEQFF

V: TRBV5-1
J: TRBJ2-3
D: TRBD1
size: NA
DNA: TGCGCCAGCAGCTCGGTAACAGGGGCAGATACGCAGTATTTT
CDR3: CASSSVTGADTQYF

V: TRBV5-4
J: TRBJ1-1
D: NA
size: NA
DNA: TGTGCCAGCAGCTCACGGTCGAGAACAGGGACTGAAGCTTTCTTT
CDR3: CASSSRSRTGTEAFF

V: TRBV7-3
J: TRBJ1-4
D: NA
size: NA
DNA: TGTGCCAGCAAACGGTTGGATGAAAAACTGTTTTTT
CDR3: CASKRLDEKLFF

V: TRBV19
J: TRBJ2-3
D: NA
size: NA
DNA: TGTGCCAGTAGCAACTTTGTGACAGATACGCAGTATTTT
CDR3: CASSNFVTDTQYF

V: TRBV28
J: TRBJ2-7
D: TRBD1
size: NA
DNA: TGTGCCGCACGCCGGGACAGGGGAAGCGAGCAGTACTTC
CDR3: CAARRDRGSEQYF

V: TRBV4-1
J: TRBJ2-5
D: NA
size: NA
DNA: TGCGCCAGCAGCCAAGATCAGGGGTATGGACCCCAAGAGACCCAGTACTTC
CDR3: CASSQDQGYGPQETQYF